This is a list of T cell receptor beta chains from one sample in a study of blood T cell repertoires in COVID-19. The method was immunoSEQ multiplex PCR; TCRdb's version includes in-frame clones alone and lacks a portion of them. This table holds 4,500 to 6,000 clones, approximately 70% found once. Sequenced input: peripheral blood. These receptors were taken from a human donor in a cohort sampled during active COVID-19. The CDR3 runs from the conserved cysteine through the conserved F or W. The order of the fields is CDR3 length, J gene, V gene, clone size, CDR3 protein. The size of a clone is reported for some rows only, either as once, few or many, or as a class for expanded clones.

13	TRBJ1-5	TRBV7-2	-	CASSSIPNQPQHF
14	TRBJ2-7	TRBV19	-	CASRFSGGTYEQYF
13	TRBJ2-5	TRBV2	-	CASSEELAYREYF
13	TRBJ1-2	TRBV21-1	-	CASYRQGQDGYTF
14	TRBJ1-5	TRBV7-2	-	CASSLGGDRPRGHF
15	TRBJ2-7	TRBV19	few	CASSTIRTASYEQYF
15	TRBJ1-2	TRBV7-6	-	CASSPGTGNNYGYTF
21	TRBJ2-1	TRBV13	-	CASSPPATLAGGLGGYNEQFF
19	TRBJ2-1	TRBV15	-	CATSPASPSGLAGVNEQFF
13	TRBJ2-7	TRBV29-1	medium-sized	CSVEAGRGYEQYF